This TCR beta chain came from a study of cytomegalovirus exposure and HLA in healthy donors. Study details: As an earlier analysis found, 150 million to 200 million T cells yielded about 100 million unique TCR beta sequences.

A multiplex PCR was run with 60 Vbeta primers and 13 Jbeta primers. The protocol was immunoSEQ multiplex PCR, while the TCRdb copy is restricted to in-frame clones and leaves out a portion. Counted here are 130,000 to 150,000 clones, 70% to 80% occurring once; the ten biggest clones make up about 2.4%. Findings of the study overall: Later work showed greater clonal expansion in HLA-associated TCR beta chains than in equally common others. Many donors shared some public TCRs, even though most TCR sequences were rare. The classifier was said to identify cytomegalovirus status with high specificity and sensitivity.

Losses at the gene ends were 4 bases for V and 1 base for J; bases not matched to a gene: 8. This CDR3 is built from 16 residues. The V gene's germline CDR1 is SGHDT and CDR2 YYEEEE. This clone was observed a handful of times. Its antigen remains unidentified. The clonotype originates from a woman aged 18-29 years in good health and CMV-seropositive. The material sequenced was PBMCs. The chain uses TRBV5-6 and TRBJ2-7, with 10 bases matching TRBD2. This CDR3 reads CASSPGLAGDSYEQYF. The CDR3 coding sequence is TGTGCCAGCAGCCCCGGGCTAGCGGGGGATTCCTACGAGCAGTACTTC.